This T cell receptor beta chain originates from a study of CD8+ T cells in alopecia areata. Findings and limits, study-wide: Scalp clonality and expanded CD8+ clones among the top 100 showed significant decreases with tofacitinib. In scalp and blood during tofacitinib, many expanded lesional clones persisted. Shared TCR sequences were less clear between patients than in mice, possibly partly from HLA diversity.

The CDR3 runs to 11 residues. With 2 bases removed from V and 2 bases from J, the gap between germline ends came to 3 bases. The germline CDR1 and CDR2 sequences are GTSNPN and SVGIG (reference sequence). Treatment here: oral pan-JAK inhibitor, 5-10 mg twice daily. RNA was extracted and reverse transcribed into cDNA as the sequencing template. Profiling relied on immunoSEQ multiplex PCR, and the TCRdb table lists in-frame clones only, not all of them. The data contain 95,000 to 100,000 clones, 55% to 70% of them seen just once; the ten biggest clones take up approximately 16%. On this clone itself: The antigen is undetermined. In the same sample, other DNA sequences code for this CDR3.

The J gene is TRBJ1-1, the V gene TRBV30; unclear D gene. The TCR originated in a human donor with alopecia areata. The specimen was CD8+ T cells sorted from blood, collected at approximately week 60, from a patient treated with tofacitinib. As DNA, the CDR3 is TGTGCCTGGAGTACAAACACTGAAGCTTTCTTT. Translation: CAWSTNTEAFF.